One TCR beta chain is described in this entry. Its antigen is not known. This entry is derived from a study of PD-1 blockade in classical Hodgkin lymphoma. There are 16 residues in the CDR3. Trimming took 5 bases from V and 2 from J, leaving 16 bases between them. Germline CDR1 and CDR2: SEHNR and FQNEAQ (reference sequence). Findings and caveats of the study: Among the patients, those starting nivolumab under 1 year after ASCT were excluded. CD8+ TCR diversity did not rise significantly by C4D1, unlike CD4+. The authors have not defined what causes the repertoire differences, possibly disease activity or prior therapy.

All patients experienced relapse after autologous stem cell transplantation, and brentuximab vedotin exposure was variable. Classification of best responses gave complete response, partial response or progressive disease. Data came from immunoSEQ multiplex PCR; TCRdb stores just in-frame clones and leaves some out. The sample carries under 60,000 clones, just under 75% recorded once. Material: peripheral blood mononuclear cells (PBMCs), obtained before the second cycle of nivolumab. The sequence was obtained from a human donor with classical Hodgkin lymphoma. The J gene is TRBJ2-1, the V gene TRBV7-9, with a weak D call TRBD2 (5 bases). The CDR3 loop reads CASSLTRGLPYNEQFF. The CDR3 DNA reads TGTGCCAGCAGCCTAACTAGAGGACTTCCCTACAATGAGCAGTTCTTC.